These 13 T cell receptor beta chains were all obtained from the same sample, sequenced in a study of cytomegalovirus exposure and HLA in healthy donors. Use of 60 Vbeta and 13 Jbeta primers characterized the PCR. The protocol was immunoSEQ multiplex PCR, while the TCRdb copy is restricted to in-frame clones and leaves out a portion. The sample holds about 86,000 clones; over 60% are singletons and the top ten take 6%. The sequenced sample was PBMCs. These receptor sequences come from a female donor in good health and CMV-seronegative.

The chain carries TRBV28 and TRBJ2-7, with 7 positions matching TRBD2. V lost 5 bases, J lost 7 bases, and 11 bases stayed unmatched. The CDR3 consists of 14 residues. CDR1 and CDR2 from the germline V gene are MDHEN and SYDVKM. CDR3 protein: CASSDGRFIREQYF. The CDR3 DNA sequence: TGTGCCAGCAGTGACGGGAGGTTCATCAGGGAGCAGTACTTC.

J is TRBJ2-6 and V is TRBV6-6; D is possibly TRBD1 (5 bases). In germline, CDR1 is MNHNY, CDR2 SVGAGI (reference sequence). The CDR3 totals 14 residues. The V end lost 10 bases, the J end lost 0 bases, and 10 bases lay between the germline ends. CDR3 sequence: CATDTRSGANVLTF. Written as DNA, the CDR3 is TGTGCCACGGACACACGCTCTGGGGCCAACGTCCTGACTTTC.

The CDR3 nucleotides read TGTGCCAGAAGCCTCGACAGGGCAGGAAACACCATATATTTT. Its protein product is CARSLDRAGNTIYF. The rearrangement links TRBV5-3 to TRBJ1-3, with TRBD1 matching over 7 bases. TRBV5-3 carries the ORF label, with uncertain function. With 4 bases clipped from V and 4 bases from J, the junction kept 5 bases outside the gene matches. The CDR3 contains 14 residues.

The chain couples TRBV27 to TRBJ1-1, with 7 bases fitting TRBD1. The V segment lost 6 bases and the J segment 5 bases; nucleotides outside the gene matches: 15. CDR3 length equals 16 residues. Germline CDR1 reads MNHEY; CDR2 reads SMNVEV (reference sequence). Here the CDR3 reads CASSLREGGAGTEAFF. The CDR3 DNA reads TGTGCCAGCAGCCTCCGGGAAGGGGGCGCAGGAACTGAAGCTTTCTTT.

The V gene is TRBV5-8, the J gene TRBJ2-1, with 8 bases matching TRBD2. Trimming took 3 bases from V and 1 from J; bases not matched to a gene: 9. The CDR3 has 17 residues. Germline CDR1 SGHTS, CDR2 YDEGEE. The CDR3 DNA reads as TGTGCCAGCAGCTCACCTCGGGCGGGGGGTTCCTACAATGAGCAGTTCTTC. As protein: CASSSPRAGGSYNEQFF.

V gene TRBV2 combines with J gene TRBJ1-2, with D perhaps matching TRBD1 (5 bases). The V gene's germline CDR1 is SNHLY and CDR2 FYNNEI. The length of the CDR3 is 13 residues. The V gene lost 3 bases and the J gene lost 6 bases, with 11 bases spanning the gap. CDR3 nucleotide sequence: TGTGCCAGCAGTGAGGAGGGGTGGAATGGCTACACCTTC. It encodes CASSEEGWNGYTF.

CDR3 sequence reads: CASSGTAFNQPQHF. Here the CDR3 DNA reads TGTGCCAGTAGTGGGACAGCTTTCAATCAGCCCCAGCATTTT. This rearrangement joins TRBV19 to TRBJ1-5, with 7 bases that match TRBD1. This CDR3 spans 14 amino acids. Germline V gene lookup returns CDR1 LNHDA and CDR2 SQIVND (reference sequence). The V gene end was trimmed by 5 bases and the J gene end by 3 bases; junction bases not matched to a gene: 4.

The rearrangement joins TRBV5-6 to TRBJ1-4, with TRBD1 matching over 7 bases. This CDR3 spans 14 amino acids. V dropped 1 base and J dropped 7; count of bases not matched to a gene: 4. CDR1 and CDR2 (germline): SGHDT, YYEEEE. CDR3 sequence reads: CASSLRGQGEKLFF. As DNA, the CDR3 is TGTGCCAGCAGCTTGAGGGGGCAAGGTGAAAAACTGTTTTTT. The full variable domain, in which reference TRBV5-6 and TRBJ1-4 provide the parts outside the CDR3, is DAGVTQSPTHLIKTRGQQVTLRCSPKSGHDTVSWYQQALGQGPQFIFQYYEEEERQRGNFPDRFSGHQFPNYSSELNVNALLLGDSALYLCASSLRGQGEKLFFGSGTQLSVL.

The genes are TRBV4-3 and TRBJ2-2; unclear D gene. The ends were cut back, 0 bases at V and 6 bases at J, with 5 bases in the middle. Germline loops: CDR1 LGHNA, CDR2 YSLEER. The CDR3 has 13 residues. The CDR3 loop is CASSQDYPGELFF. The DNA of the CDR3 is TGCGCCAGCAGCCAAGATTATCCCGGGGAGCTGTTTTTT.

This clone was seen more than once but under ten times. This chain uses TRBV6-5 with TRBJ2-7, with 7 bases matching TRBD2. Germline CDR1 is MNHEY and CDR2 is SVGAGI. The CDR3 loop spans 15 amino acids. The V gene end was trimmed by 0 bases and the J gene end by 5 bases; junction bases not matched to a gene: 7. The CDR3 sequence is CASSYSTQGGNEQYF. The CDR3 bases are TGTGCCAGCAGTTACTCGACGCAGGGAGGGAACGAGCAGTACTTC.

This clone was seen only once. V gene TRBV19 combines with J gene TRBJ1-5; D perhaps matches TRBD1 (5 bases). V gave up 5 bases and J gave up 5 bases, with 10 bases separating them. CDR3 length equals 13 residues. Per the germline V gene, CDR1 is LNHDA and CDR2 is SQIVND (reference sequence). The CDR3 spells CASSPDTYQPQHF. The DNA of the CDR3 is TGTGCCAGTAGTCCGGACACTTATCAGCCCCAGCATTTT. Complete variable domain (other parts from reference TRBV19 and TRBJ1-5): DGGITQSPKYLFRKEGQNVTLSCEQNLNHDAMYWYRQDPGQGLRLIYYSQIVNDFQKGDIAEGYSVSREKKESFPLTVTSAQKNPTAFYLCASSPDTYQPQHFGDGTRLSIL.

J is TRBJ2-3 and V is TRBV2; D is undetermined. CDR1 and CDR2 (germline): SNHLY, FYNNEI. V lost 6 bases, J lost 1 base, and 14 bases lay in between. This CDR3 comprises 15 residues. The DNA for the CDR3 is TGTGCCAGCAGGGTGAGCTTGTTGCGCACAGATACGCAGTATTTT. Protein product: CASRVSLLRTDTQYF.

V gene TRBV6-1 combines with J gene TRBJ1-2; 11 bases fit TRBD1. This CDR3 comprises 15 residues. CDR1 is MNHNS and CDR2 is SASEGT in the germline V gene. V gave up 6 bases and J gave up 4 bases; unmatched junction bases: 7. The chain's CDR3 is CASSLRTGGAYGYTF. The CDR3 DNA reads TGTGCCAGCAGCCTCAGGACAGGGGGCGCCTATGGCTACACCTTC.